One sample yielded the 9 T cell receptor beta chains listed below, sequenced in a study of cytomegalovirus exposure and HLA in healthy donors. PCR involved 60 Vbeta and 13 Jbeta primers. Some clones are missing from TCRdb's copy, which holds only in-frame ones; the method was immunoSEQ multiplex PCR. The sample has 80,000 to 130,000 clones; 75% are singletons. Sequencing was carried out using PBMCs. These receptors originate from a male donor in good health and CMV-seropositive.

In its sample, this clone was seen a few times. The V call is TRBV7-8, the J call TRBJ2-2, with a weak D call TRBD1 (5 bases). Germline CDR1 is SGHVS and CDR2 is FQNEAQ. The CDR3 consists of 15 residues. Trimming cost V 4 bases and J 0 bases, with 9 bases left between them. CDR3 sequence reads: CASSYGHANTGELFF. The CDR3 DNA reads TGTGCCAGCAGCTATGGACACGCGAACACCGGGGAGCTGTTTTTT.

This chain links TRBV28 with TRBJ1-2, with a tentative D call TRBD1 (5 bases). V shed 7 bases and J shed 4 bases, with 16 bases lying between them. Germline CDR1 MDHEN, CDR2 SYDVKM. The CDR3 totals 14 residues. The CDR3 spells CASNRARAPYGYTF. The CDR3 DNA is TGTGCCAGCAACCGTGCCAGGGCTCCCTATGGCTACACCTTC.

The CDR3 sequence is CASSLVGMGRRTFYGYTF. The CDR3 nucleotides read TGTGCCAGCAGCTTAGTAGGGATGGGGAGACGGACTTTCTATGGCTACACCTTC. J is TRBJ1-2 and V is TRBV7-2, with no clear D. This CDR3 has 18 residues. Germline V gene data show CDR1 as SGHTA and CDR2 as FQGNSA. V was pared by 1 base and J by 4 bases, with 22 bases between.

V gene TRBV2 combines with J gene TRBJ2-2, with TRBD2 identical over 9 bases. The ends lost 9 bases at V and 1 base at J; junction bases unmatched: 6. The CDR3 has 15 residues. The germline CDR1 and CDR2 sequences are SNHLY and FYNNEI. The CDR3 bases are TGTGCCAGTGGGGCGGGGGGGAGGAACACCGGGGAGCTGTTTTTT. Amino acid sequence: CASGAGGRNTGELFF.

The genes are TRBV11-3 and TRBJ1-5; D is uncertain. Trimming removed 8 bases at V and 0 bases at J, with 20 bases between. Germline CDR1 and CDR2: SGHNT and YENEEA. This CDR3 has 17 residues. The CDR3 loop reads CASLDVLAGHSNQPQHF. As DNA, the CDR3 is TGTGCCAGCTTAGACGTTCTGGCAGGCCATAGCAATCAGCCCCAGCATTTT.

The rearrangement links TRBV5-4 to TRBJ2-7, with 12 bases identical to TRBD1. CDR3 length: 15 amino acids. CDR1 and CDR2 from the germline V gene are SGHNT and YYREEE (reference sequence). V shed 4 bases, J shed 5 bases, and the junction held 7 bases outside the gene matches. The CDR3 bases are TGTGCCAGCAGCAGGTGGGGACAGGGGGCCGACGAGCAGTACTTC. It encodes CASSRWGQGADEQYF. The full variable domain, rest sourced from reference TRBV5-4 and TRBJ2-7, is ETGVTQSPTHLIKTRGQQVTLRCSSQSGHNTVSWYQQALGQGPQFIFQYYREEENGRGNFPPRFSGLQFPNYSSELNVNALELDDSALYLCASSRWGQGADEQYFGPGTRLTVT.

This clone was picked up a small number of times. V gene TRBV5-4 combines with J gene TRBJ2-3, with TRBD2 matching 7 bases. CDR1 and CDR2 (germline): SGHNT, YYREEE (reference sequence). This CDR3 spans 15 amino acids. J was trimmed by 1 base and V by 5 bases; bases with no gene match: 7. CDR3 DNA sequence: TGTGCCAGCAGTAAGGTCGCGGGGGGCACAGATACGCAGTATTTT. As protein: CASSKVAGGTDTQYF.

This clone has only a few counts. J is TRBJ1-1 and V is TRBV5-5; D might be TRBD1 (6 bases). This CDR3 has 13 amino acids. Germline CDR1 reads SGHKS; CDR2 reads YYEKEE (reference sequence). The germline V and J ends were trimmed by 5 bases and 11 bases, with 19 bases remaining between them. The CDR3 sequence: CASRLPPGEMAFF. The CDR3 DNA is TGTGCCAGCAGACTCCCTCCAGGGGAGATGGCTTTCTTT.

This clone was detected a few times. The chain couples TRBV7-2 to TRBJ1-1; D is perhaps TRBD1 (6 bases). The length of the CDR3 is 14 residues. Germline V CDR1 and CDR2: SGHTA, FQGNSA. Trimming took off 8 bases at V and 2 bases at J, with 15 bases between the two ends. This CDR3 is CASGGAGVNTEAFF. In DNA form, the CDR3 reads TGTGCCAGCGGGGGAGCAGGGGTCAACACTGAAGCTTTCTTT.